A selection of T cell receptor beta chains follows, all from one sample in a study of blood T cell repertoires in COVID-19. The repertoire was sequenced with immunoSEQ multiplex PCR; TCRdb's copy has only in-frame clones and lacks some. The sample yields about 52,000 clones, roughly 84% seen once. The sequenced sample was peripheral blood. Source of these receptors: a human donor with active COVID-19. The donor label of this sample is uncertain. Each CDR3 is given with its conserved first and last residue. A D gene is named only where the DNA matches it firmly. A clone size is listed for some rows: how often the clone was seen (once, few, many), or a class if it is expanded.

CDR3 DNA: TGTGCCAGCAGTGATCCCGGGACAATAGAGACCCAGTACTTC; CDR3 protein: CASSDPGTIETQYF; D gene: NA; J gene: TRBJ2-5; V gene: TRBV2; clone size: NA
CDR3 DNA: TGTGCCAGCAGCCAAGGGAGTTTGCGGGGGGGAGGAGAGACCCAGTACTTC; CDR3 protein: CASSQGSLRGGGETQYF; D gene: TRBD2; J gene: TRBJ2-5; V gene: TRBV4-2; clone size: NA
CDR3 DNA: TGTGCCAGCAGCCAAGACATAGGAAGGAAGGCGGGCACCACTGAAGCTTTCTTT; CDR3 protein: CASSQDIGRKAGTTEAFF; D gene: NA; J gene: TRBJ1-1; V gene: TRBV4-2; clone size: NA
CDR3 DNA: TGTGCCAGCAGTTACGGGAACAGGTACAATGAGCAGTTCTTC; CDR3 protein: CASSYGNRYNEQFF; D gene: NA; J gene: TRBJ2-1; V gene: TRBV6-5; clone size: NA
CDR3 DNA: TGTGCCAGCAGTTTAGCCATTTACTATGGCTACACCTTC; CDR3 protein: CASSLAIYYGYTF; D gene: NA; J gene: TRBJ1-2; V gene: TRBV12-3/TRBV12-4; clone size: few
CDR3 DNA: TGTGCCAGCAGACCTACAGGGGAAACTGAAGCTTTCTTT; CDR3 protein: CASRPTGETEAFF; D gene: TRBD1; J gene: TRBJ1-1; V gene: TRBV7-8; clone size: NA
CDR3 DNA: TGTGCCACCATGAGGAAGGACAGGGGGCTATCGAGGGAGCAGTACTTC; CDR3 protein: CATMRKDRGLSREQYF; D gene: TRBD1; J gene: TRBJ2-7; V gene: TRBV24-1; clone size: NA
CDR3 DNA: TGTGCCAGCAGCTTATGGGACAGGGGGCGAACCGGTCAGCCCCAGCATTTT; CDR3 protein: CASSLWDRGRTGQPQHF; D gene: TRBD1; J gene: TRBJ1-5; V gene: TRBV7-2; clone size: NA
CDR3 DNA: TGTGCCAGCAGTGAACAGAAAAACACTGAAGCTTTCTTT; CDR3 protein: CASSEQKNTEAFF; D gene: NA; J gene: TRBJ1-1; V gene: TRBV6-1; clone size: NA
CDR3 DNA: TGTGCCAGCTCACCCCGACAGGGGGATCATCAGCCCCAGCATTTT; CDR3 protein: CASSPRQGDHQPQHF; D gene: TRBD1; J gene: TRBJ1-5; V gene: TRBV18; clone size: NA
CDR3 DNA: TGCAGCGTTGTTCCGCCTGACAGGGCAAAGCAGTATTTT; CDR3 protein: CSVVPPDRAKQYF; D gene: TRBD1; J gene: TRBJ2-3; V gene: TRBV29-1; clone size: NA
CDR3 DNA: TGCAGTGCTAGTGGTCTAGCCGATTACAATGAGCAGTTCTTC; CDR3 protein: CSASGLADYNEQFF; D gene: NA; J gene: TRBJ2-1; V gene: TRBV20-1; clone size: NA
CDR3 DNA: TGTGCCAGCAGTGACGCATCCGGGACTAGCTTCAATTTTCCGAACACAGATACGCAGTATTTT; CDR3 protein: CASSDASGTSFNFPNTDTQYF; D gene: TRBD2; J gene: TRBJ2-3; V gene: TRBV6-4; clone size: NA
CDR3 DNA: TGTGCCAGCAGCTACAGGGGGAGAACTGAAGCTTTCTTT; CDR3 protein: CASSYRGRTEAFF; D gene: TRBD1; J gene: TRBJ1-1; V gene: TRBV5-4; clone size: NA
CDR3 DNA: TGTGCCAGCAGCGGGGTTCCTGGATCCAACAATGAGCAGTTCTTC; CDR3 protein: CASSGVPGSNNEQFF; D gene: NA; J gene: TRBJ2-1; V gene: TRBV6-5; clone size: NA
CDR3 DNA: TGTGCCAGCAGCGTAGGTTCGACAGGAGACCAAGAGACCCAGTACTTC; CDR3 protein: CASSVGSTGDQETQYF; D gene: NA; J gene: TRBJ2-5; V gene: TRBV9; clone size: NA
CDR3 DNA: TGTGCCAGTAGTAGGGACAAAGGGAACATTCAGTACTTC; CDR3 protein: CASSRDKGNIQYF; D gene: NA; J gene: TRBJ2-4; V gene: TRBV19; clone size: NA
CDR3 DNA: TGTGCCAGCAGCGTAGTACAGGGGATTGGCACAGATACGCAGTATTTT; CDR3 protein: CASSVVQGIGTDTQYF; D gene: TRBD1; J gene: TRBJ2-3; V gene: TRBV9; clone size: NA
CDR3 DNA: TGTGCCAGCAGACCGGGAAACAACTATGGCTACACCTTC; CDR3 protein: CASRPGNNYGYTF; D gene: NA; J gene: TRBJ1-2; V gene: TRBV6-6; clone size: NA
CDR3 DNA: TGCGCCAGCAGCCAAGAAGCCAGGGTACTCACCAATTCACCCCTCCACTTT; CDR3 protein: CASSQEARVLTNSPLHF; D gene: NA; J gene: TRBJ1-6; V gene: TRBV4-1; clone size: NA
CDR3 DNA: TGTGCCAGCAGCTTAGGCAGAGGACTAGCGGGGTGGGAGACCCAGTACTTC; CDR3 protein: CASSLGRGLAGWETQYF; D gene: TRBD2; J gene: TRBJ2-5; V gene: TRBV11-2; clone size: NA
CDR3 DNA: TGTGCCAGCAGTGGGGGACAGAGCCGAAGACCTAACACTGAAGCTTTCTTT; CDR3 protein: CASSGGQSRRPNTEAFF; D gene: TRBD1; J gene: TRBJ1-1; V gene: TRBV6-1; clone size: NA
CDR3 DNA: TGTGCCAGCAGCTGGGGAGAAGGCGAGCAGTACTTC; CDR3 protein: CASSWGEGEQYF; D gene: NA; J gene: TRBJ2-7; V gene: TRBV7-3; clone size: NA
CDR3 DNA: TGCGCCAGCAGCGGAGGACTAGCGGGGGGCACAGATACGCAGTATTTT; CDR3 protein: CASSGGLAGGTDTQYF; D gene: TRBD2; J gene: TRBJ2-3; V gene: TRBV5-1; clone size: NA
CDR3 DNA: TGTGCCAGCAGTTACGCAAGGGGGCGAACTAACTATGGCTACACCTTC; CDR3 protein: CASSYARGRTNYGYTF; D gene: TRBD1; J gene: TRBJ1-2; V gene: TRBV6-2/TRBV6-3; clone size: NA
CDR3 DNA: TGTGCCAGCAGCTTAGCAGGCTACAGGTCTGGAAACACCATATATTTT; CDR3 protein: CASSLAGYRSGNTIYF; D gene: NA; J gene: TRBJ1-3; V gene: TRBV7-2; clone size: NA
CDR3 DNA: TGCAGCGCACTAGGGAGGTTCGGAGAGACCCAGTACTTC; CDR3 protein: CSALGRFGETQYF; D gene: NA; J gene: TRBJ2-5; V gene: TRBV29-1; clone size: NA
CDR3 DNA: TGTGCCAGCTCACCAGATTTGAAGTTAGAGAACACTGAAGCTTTCTTT; CDR3 protein: CASSPDLKLENTEAFF; D gene: NA; J gene: TRBJ1-1; V gene: TRBV18; clone size: NA
CDR3 DNA: TGTGCCAGCAGTGAAAAGTCCCGGGATGGCTACACCTTC; CDR3 protein: CASSEKSRDGYTF; D gene: NA; J gene: TRBJ1-2; V gene: TRBV6-1; clone size: NA
CDR3 DNA: TGTGCCAGCTCCCCCGGGACAGAGGTCATATATTTT; CDR3 protein: CASSPGTEVIYF; D gene: TRBD1; J gene: TRBJ1-3; V gene: TRBV18; clone size: NA
CDR3 DNA: TGTGCCAGCAGCGAGAGGACAGGGGCAAAAAAATACGAGCAGTACTTC; CDR3 protein: CASSERTGAKKYEQYF; D gene: TRBD1; J gene: TRBJ2-7; V gene: TRBV9; clone size: NA
CDR3 DNA: TGTGCCAGCAGTCGTACAGGTTCTGAGCAGTTCTTC; CDR3 protein: CASSRTGSEQFF; D gene: NA; J gene: TRBJ2-1; V gene: TRBV6-2/TRBV6-3; clone size: NA
CDR3 DNA: TGCAGTGCTAGTCCAACTAGCGGGGCTTACGAGCAGTACTTC; CDR3 protein: CSASPTSGAYEQYF; D gene: TRBD2; J gene: TRBJ2-7; V gene: TRBV20-1; clone size: NA
CDR3 DNA: TGTGCCAGCAGTTACGGCTCGCTAGCGGGACAACCCGGGGAGCTGTTTTTT; CDR3 protein: CASSYGSLAGQPGELFF; D gene: TRBD2; J gene: TRBJ2-2; V gene: TRBV6-2/TRBV6-3; clone size: NA
CDR3 DNA: TGTGCCAGCAGTTTGGGCAACACTAACTATGGCTACACCTTC; CDR3 protein: CASSLGNTNYGYTF; D gene: NA; J gene: TRBJ1-2; V gene: TRBV6-5; clone size: once
CDR3 DNA: TGTGCCAGCAGCCCCTCACTAGTGGCCACCGGGGAGCTGTTTTTT; CDR3 protein: CASSPSLVATGELFF; D gene: NA; J gene: TRBJ2-2; V gene: TRBV5-4; clone size: NA
CDR3 DNA: TGCAGCGTTCCTAAAGGGGCTGAGCAGTTCTTC; CDR3 protein: CSVPKGAEQFF; D gene: NA; J gene: TRBJ2-1; V gene: TRBV29-1; clone size: NA
CDR3 DNA: TGCGCCAGCAGCTTGGGAAAGGGGATCACCATATATTTT; CDR3 protein: CASSLGKGITIYF; D gene: NA; J gene: TRBJ1-3; V gene: TRBV5-1; clone size: NA
CDR3 DNA: TGTGCCAGCAGCCAAGTCTCGAACACTGAAGCTTTCTTT; CDR3 protein: CASSQVSNTEAFF; D gene: NA; J gene: TRBJ1-1; V gene: TRBV4-2; clone size: NA
CDR3 DNA: TGTGCCAGCAGTTACCGGTCAGGCCGCAATGAGCAGTTCTTC; CDR3 protein: CASSYRSGRNEQFF; D gene: NA; J gene: TRBJ2-1; V gene: TRBV6-5; clone size: NA
CDR3 DNA: TGTGCCAGCAGCCAAGAGTTAGTAGCGAACAATGAGCAGTTCTTC; CDR3 protein: CASSQELVANNEQFF; D gene: NA; J gene: TRBJ2-1; V gene: TRBV3-1/TRBV3-2; clone size: NA
CDR3 DNA: TGTGCCAGCAGGGGGACCGGACAGGGATCTTATGGCTACACCTTC; CDR3 protein: CASRGTGQGSYGYTF; D gene: TRBD1; J gene: TRBJ1-2; V gene: TRBV6-5; clone size: NA
CDR3 DNA: TGTGCCAGCAGGAGGGACCAGGGGGGTGCCGGGGAGCTGTTTTTT; CDR3 protein: CASRRDQGGAGELFF; D gene: NA; J gene: TRBJ2-2; V gene: TRBV11-3; clone size: NA
CDR3 DNA: TGTGCCAGCAGTGAACTTCGGAGCGGGGGGCCACAAGAGACCCAGTACTTC; CDR3 protein: CASSELRSGGPQETQYF; D gene: TRBD2; J gene: TRBJ2-5; V gene: TRBV25-1; clone size: NA
CDR3 DNA: TGCAGCGTTGAAAAGGGGGTTTCCGGAAACACCATATATTTT; CDR3 protein: CSVEKGVSGNTIYF; D gene: NA; J gene: TRBJ1-3; V gene: TRBV29-1; clone size: NA
CDR3 DNA: TGTGCCAGTCGACAGGGCGGGAATTCACCCCTCCACTTT; CDR3 protein: CASRQGGNSPLHF; D gene: TRBD1; J gene: TRBJ1-6; V gene: TRBV19; clone size: NA
CDR3 DNA: TGTGCCAGCAATCGGGAACTAGCGGGTCGTGTCACCGGGGAGCTGTTTTTT; CDR3 protein: CASNRELAGRVTGELFF; D gene: TRBD2; J gene: TRBJ2-2; V gene: TRBV6-6; clone size: NA